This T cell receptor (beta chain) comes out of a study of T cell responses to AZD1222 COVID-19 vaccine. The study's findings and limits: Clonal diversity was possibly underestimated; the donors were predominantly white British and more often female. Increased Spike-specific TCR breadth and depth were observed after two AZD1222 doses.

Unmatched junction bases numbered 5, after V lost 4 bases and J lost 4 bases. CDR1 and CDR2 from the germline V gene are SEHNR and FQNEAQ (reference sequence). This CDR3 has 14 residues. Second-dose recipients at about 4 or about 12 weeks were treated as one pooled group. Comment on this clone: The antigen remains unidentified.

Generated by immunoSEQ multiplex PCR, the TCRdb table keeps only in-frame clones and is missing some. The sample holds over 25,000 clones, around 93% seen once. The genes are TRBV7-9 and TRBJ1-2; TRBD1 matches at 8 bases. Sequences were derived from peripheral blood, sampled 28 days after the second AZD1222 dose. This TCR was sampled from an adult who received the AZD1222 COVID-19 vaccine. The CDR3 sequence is CASSSGQAVYGYTF. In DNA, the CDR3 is TGTGCCAGCAGCTCGGGACAGGCCGTCTATGGCTACACCTTC.